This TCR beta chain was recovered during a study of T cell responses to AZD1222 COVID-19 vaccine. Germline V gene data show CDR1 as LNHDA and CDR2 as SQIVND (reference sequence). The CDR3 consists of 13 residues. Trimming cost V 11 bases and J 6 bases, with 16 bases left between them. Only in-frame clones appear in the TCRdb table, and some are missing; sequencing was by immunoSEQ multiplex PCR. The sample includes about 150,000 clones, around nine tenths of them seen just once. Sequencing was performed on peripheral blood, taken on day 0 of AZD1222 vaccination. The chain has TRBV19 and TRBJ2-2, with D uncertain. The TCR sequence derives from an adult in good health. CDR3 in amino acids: CASYPGPAGELFF. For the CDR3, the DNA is TGTGCCTCTTATCCGGGTCCTGCCGGGGAGCTGTTTTTT.